Below are 5 T cell receptor beta chains sequenced from a single sample in a study of CD8 T cells in Susac syndrome. The RNA, about 0.5 to 1 ug, was put through reverse transcription using random hexamers. TCRdb reprocessed the immunoSEQ multiplex PCR reads with MiXCR, giving one entry per CDR3 protein. The sample yields approximately 160,000 distinct CDR3 sequences, about 96% seen once. Sequencing was performed on CD4+ T cells from PBMCs. Receptors were obtained from a human donor with Susac syndrome.

This rearrangement joins TRBV6-2 or TRBV6-3 to TRBJ2-7, with TRBD1 as a possible D gene (6 bases). The germline gives CDR1 MNHEY, CDR2 SVGEGT. The CDR3 is 14 residues long. Trimming pared 6 bases from V and 1 base from J, leaving 13 bases between. The DNA of the CDR3 is TGTGCCAGCAGCCCTCTCCAGGGGTCCTACGAGCAGTACTTC. Translated, it gives CASSPLQGSYEQYF.

The table lists this clonotype with a count of one. The V and J genes are TRBV24-1 and TRBJ2-1; 8 bases are a match to TRBD2. The germline gives CDR1 KGHDR, CDR2 SFDVKD. The CDR3 is 16 amino acids. Trimming cost V 7 bases and J 1 base; bases outside gene matches: 8. The CDR3 is CATSVGGARSYNEQFF. CDR3 sequence (DNA): TGTGCCACCAGCGTCGGGGGGGCTCGGTCCTACAATGAGCAGTTCTTC.

The V call is TRBV29-1, the J call TRBJ1-2; 10 bases align to TRBD1. This CDR3 comprises 12 residues. The germline V gene has CDR1 SQVTM and CDR2 ANQGSEA. Trimming removed 4 bases from V and 6 bases from J; junction bases left unmatched: 2. Here the CDR3 DNA reads TGCAGCGTTGGGGGACAGGGGCATGGCTACACCTTC. It yields the protein CSVGGQGHGYTF. Filled out from reference TRBV29-1 and TRBJ1-2, the complete variable domain reads SAVISQKPSRDICQRGTSLTIQCQVDSQVTMMFWYRQQPGQSLTLIATANQGSEATYESGFVIDKFPISRPNLTFSTLTVSNMSPEDSSIYLCSVGGQGHGYTFGSGTRLTVV.

The gene calls are TRBV5-4 and TRBJ2-1; D is possibly TRBD2 (5 bases). This CDR3 spans 15 amino acids. The germline V gene has CDR1 SGHNT and CDR2 YYREEE (reference sequence). V was shortened by 1 base and J by 4 bases, with 12 bases between the two germline ends. CDR3 in DNA: TGTGCCAGCAGCTTGCCTGCGACTACTTACAATGAGCAGTTCTTC. It encodes CASSLPATTYNEQFF. Together with reference TRBV5-4 and TRBJ2-1, the CDR3 gives the full variable domain: ETGVTQSPTHLIKTRGQQVTLRCSSQSGHNTVSWYQQALGQGPQFIFQYYREEENGRGNFPPRFSGLQFPNYSSELNVNALELDDSALYLCASSLPATTYNEQFFGPGTRLTVL.

DNA for the CDR3: TGTGCCAGCAGCCAGGGACGCCAAGAGACCCAGTACTTC. It yields the protein CASSQGRQETQYF. The V gene is TRBV7-9, the J gene TRBJ2-5, with D perhaps being TRBD1 or TRBD2 (5 bases each). Trimming stripped 5 bases from V and 1 base from J, with 8 bases between. The CDR3 length is 13 residues. Germline-derived CDR1 and CDR2 are SEHNR and FQNEAQ (reference sequence).